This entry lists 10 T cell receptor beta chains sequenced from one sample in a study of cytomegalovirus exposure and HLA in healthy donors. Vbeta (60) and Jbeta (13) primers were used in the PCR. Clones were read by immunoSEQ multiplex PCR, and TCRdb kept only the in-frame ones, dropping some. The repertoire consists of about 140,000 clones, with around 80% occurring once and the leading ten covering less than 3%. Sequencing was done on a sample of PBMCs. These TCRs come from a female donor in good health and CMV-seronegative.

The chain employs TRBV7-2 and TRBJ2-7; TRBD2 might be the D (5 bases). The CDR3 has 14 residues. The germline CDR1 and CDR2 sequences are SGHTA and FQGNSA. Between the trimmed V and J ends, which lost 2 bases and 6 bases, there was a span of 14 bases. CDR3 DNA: TGTGCCAGCAGCTTACAGGCGGGCTTTAGCGAGCAGTACTTC. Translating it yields CASSLQAGFSEQYF.

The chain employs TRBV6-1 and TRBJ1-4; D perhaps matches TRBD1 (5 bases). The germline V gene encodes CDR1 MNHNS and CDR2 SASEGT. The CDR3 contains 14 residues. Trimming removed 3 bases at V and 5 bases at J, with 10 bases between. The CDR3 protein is CASSEGLMNEKLFF. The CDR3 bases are TGTGCCAGCAGTGAGGGGCTGATGAATGAAAAACTGTTTTTT.

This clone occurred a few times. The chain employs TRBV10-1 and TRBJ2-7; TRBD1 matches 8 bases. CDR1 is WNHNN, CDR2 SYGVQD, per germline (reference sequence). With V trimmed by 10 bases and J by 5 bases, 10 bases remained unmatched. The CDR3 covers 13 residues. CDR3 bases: TGCGCCACCCAAGACAGGGGTAAAGACGAGCAGTACTTC. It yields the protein CATQDRGKDEQYF.

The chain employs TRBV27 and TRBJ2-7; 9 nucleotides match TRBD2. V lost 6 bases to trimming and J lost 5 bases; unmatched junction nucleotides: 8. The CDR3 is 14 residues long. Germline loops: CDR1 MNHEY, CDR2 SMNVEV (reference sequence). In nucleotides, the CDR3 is TGTGCCAGCAGAACGGGGCGGGGGGGCAACGAGCAGTACTTC. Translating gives CASRTGRGGNEQYF.

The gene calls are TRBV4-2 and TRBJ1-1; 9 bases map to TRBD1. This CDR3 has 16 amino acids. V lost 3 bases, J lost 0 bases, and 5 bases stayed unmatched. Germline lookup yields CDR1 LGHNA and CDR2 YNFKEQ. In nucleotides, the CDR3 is TGTGCCAGCAGCCAGGCTCGACAGGGGGTGAACACTGAAGCTTTCTTT. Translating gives CASSQARQGVNTEAFF.

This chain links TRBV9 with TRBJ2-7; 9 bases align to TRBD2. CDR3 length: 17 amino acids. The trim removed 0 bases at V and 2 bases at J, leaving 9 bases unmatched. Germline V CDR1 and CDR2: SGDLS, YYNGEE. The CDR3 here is CASSVGGSGRLPYEQYF. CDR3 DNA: TGTGCCAGCAGCGTAGGGGGTAGCGGGAGACTTCCCTACGAGCAGTACTTC. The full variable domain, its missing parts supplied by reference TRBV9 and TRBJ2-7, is DSGVTQTPKHLITATGQRVTLRCSPRSGDLSVYWYQQSLDQGLQFLIQYYNGEERAKGNILERFSAQQFPDLHSELNLSSLELGDSALYFCASSVGGSGRLPYEQYFGPGTRLTVT.

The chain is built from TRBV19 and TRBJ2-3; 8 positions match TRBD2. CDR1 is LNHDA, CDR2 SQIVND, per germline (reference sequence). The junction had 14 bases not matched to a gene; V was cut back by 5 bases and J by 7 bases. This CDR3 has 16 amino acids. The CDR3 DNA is TGTGCCAGTAGTTCTGGGTTTGGGACTAGACTTCATACGCAGTATTTT. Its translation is CASSSGFGTRLHTQYF.

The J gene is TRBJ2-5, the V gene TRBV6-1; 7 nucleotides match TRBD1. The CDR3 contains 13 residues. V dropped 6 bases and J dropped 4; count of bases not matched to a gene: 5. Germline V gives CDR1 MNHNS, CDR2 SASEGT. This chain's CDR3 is CASSMTGIETQYF. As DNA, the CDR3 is TGTGCCAGCAGCATGACAGGGATAGAGACCCAGTACTTC.

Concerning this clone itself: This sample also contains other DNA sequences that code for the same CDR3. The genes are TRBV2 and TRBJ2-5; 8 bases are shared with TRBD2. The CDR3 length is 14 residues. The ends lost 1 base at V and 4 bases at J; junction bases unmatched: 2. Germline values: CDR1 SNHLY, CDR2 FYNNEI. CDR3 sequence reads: CASSEGLAGETQYF. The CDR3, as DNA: TGTGCCAGCAGTGAAGGGCTAGCGGGAGAGACCCAGTACTTC.

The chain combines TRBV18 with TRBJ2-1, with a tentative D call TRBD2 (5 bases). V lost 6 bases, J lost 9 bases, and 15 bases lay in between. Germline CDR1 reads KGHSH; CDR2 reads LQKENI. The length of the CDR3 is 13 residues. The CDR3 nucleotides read TGTGCCAGCTCCCAAACTAGACAAACTGAGCAGTTCTTC. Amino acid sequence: CASSQTRQTEQFF.